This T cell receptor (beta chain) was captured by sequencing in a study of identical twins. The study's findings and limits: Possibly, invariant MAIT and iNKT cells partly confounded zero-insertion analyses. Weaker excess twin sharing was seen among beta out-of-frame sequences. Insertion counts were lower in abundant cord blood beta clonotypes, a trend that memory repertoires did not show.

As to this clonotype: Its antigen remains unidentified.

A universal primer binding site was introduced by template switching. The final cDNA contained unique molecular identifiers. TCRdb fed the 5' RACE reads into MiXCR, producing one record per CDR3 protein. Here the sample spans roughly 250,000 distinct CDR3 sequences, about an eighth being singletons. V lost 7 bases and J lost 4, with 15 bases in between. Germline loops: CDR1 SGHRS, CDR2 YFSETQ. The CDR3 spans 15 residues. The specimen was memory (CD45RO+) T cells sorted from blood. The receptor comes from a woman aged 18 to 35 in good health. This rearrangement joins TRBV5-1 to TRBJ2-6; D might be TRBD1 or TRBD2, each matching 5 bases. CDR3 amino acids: CASQGGWRGANVLTF. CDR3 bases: TGCGCCAGCCAGGGCGGTTGGAGGGGGGCCAACGTCCTGACTTTC.